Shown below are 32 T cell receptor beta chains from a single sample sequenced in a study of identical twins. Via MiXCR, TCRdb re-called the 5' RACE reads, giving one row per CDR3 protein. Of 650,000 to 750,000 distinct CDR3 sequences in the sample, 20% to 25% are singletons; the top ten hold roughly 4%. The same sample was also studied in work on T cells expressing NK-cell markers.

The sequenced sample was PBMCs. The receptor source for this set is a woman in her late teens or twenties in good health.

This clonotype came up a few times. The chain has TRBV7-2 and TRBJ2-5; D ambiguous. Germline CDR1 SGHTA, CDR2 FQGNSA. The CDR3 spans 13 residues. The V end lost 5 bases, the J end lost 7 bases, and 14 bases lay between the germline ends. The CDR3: CASSPLPLRTQYF. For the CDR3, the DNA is TGTGCCAGCAGCCCATTACCGTTAAGGACCCAGTACTTC.

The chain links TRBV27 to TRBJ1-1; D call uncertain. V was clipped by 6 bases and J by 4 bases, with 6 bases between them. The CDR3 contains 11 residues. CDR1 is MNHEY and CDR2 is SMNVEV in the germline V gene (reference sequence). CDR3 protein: CASRRATEAFF. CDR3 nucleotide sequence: TGTGCCAGCAGGCGGGCCACTGAAGCTTTCTTT.

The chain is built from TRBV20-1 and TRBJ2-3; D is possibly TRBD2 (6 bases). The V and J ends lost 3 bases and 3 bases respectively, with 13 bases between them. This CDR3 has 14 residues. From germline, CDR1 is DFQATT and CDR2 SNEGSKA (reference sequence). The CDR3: CSASLPGVTDTQYF. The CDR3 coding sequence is TGCAGTGCTAGCCTGCCGGGAGTGACAGATACGCAGTATTTT.

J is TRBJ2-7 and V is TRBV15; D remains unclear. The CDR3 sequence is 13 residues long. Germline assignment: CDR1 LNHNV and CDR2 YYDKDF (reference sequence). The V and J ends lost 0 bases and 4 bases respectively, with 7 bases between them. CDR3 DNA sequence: TGTGCCACCAGCAGAGATATGGGTTACGAGCAGTACTTC. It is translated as CATSRDMGYEQYF.

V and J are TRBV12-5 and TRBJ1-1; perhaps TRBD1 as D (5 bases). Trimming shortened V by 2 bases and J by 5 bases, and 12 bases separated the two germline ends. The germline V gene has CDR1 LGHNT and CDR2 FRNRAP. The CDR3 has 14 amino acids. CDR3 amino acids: CASGLPQAGTEAFF. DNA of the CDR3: TGTGCTAGTGGTTTGCCACAGGCCGGGACTGAAGCTTTCTTT.

CDR3 sequence: CASDAKGLPSYEQYF. As DNA, the CDR3 is TGTGCCTCGGATGCAAAGGGACTACCTTCCTACGAGCAGTACTTC. The chain is built from TRBV6-2 or TRBV6-3 and TRBJ2-7; the match to TRBD2 covers 7 bases. From germline, CDR1 is MNHEY and CDR2 SVGEGT. J gave up 1 base and V 11 bases, and 14 bases lay outside the gene matches. This CDR3 is built from 15 residues.

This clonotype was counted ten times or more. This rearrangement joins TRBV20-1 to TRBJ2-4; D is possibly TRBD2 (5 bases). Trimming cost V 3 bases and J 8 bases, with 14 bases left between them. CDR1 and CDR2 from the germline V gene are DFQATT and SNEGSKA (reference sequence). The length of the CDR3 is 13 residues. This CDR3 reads CSARTLGRDIQYF. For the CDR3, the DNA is TGCAGTGCTAGGACACTAGGAAGGGACATTCAGTACTTC.

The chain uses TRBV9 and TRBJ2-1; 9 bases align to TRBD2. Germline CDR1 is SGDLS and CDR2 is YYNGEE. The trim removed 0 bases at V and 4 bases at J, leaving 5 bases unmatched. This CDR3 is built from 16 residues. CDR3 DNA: TGTGCCAGCAGCGTAGAGCCGACTAGCGGATACAATGAGCAGTTCTTC. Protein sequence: CASSVEPTSGYNEQFF.

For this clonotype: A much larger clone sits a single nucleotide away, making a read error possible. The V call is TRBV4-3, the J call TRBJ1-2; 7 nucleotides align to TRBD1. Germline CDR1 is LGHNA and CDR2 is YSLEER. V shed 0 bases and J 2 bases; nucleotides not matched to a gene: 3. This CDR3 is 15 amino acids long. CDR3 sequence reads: CASSQDPTGNYGYTF. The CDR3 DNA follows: TGCGCCAGCAGCCAAGATCCGACAGGGAACTATGGCTACACCTTC.

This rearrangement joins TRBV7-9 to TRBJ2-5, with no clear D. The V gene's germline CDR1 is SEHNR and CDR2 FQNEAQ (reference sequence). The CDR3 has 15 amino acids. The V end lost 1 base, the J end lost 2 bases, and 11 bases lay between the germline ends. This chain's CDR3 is CASSLGLGQQETQYF. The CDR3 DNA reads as TGTGCCAGCAGCTTAGGCCTGGGCCAGCAAGAGACCCAGTACTTC. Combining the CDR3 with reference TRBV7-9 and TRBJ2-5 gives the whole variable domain DTGVSQNPRHKITKRGQNVTFRCDPISEHNRLYWYRQTLGQGPEFLTYFQNEAQLEKSRLLSDRFSAERPKGSFSTLEIQRTEQGDSAMYLCASSLGLGQQETQYFGPGTRLLVL.

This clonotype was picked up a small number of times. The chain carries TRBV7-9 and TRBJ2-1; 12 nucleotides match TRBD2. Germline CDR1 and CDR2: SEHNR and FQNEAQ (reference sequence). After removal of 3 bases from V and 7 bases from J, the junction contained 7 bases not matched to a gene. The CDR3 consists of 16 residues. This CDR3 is CASSLGTSGSINEQFF. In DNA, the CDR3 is TGTGCCAGCAGCTTGGGGACTAGCGGGTCGATTAATGAGCAGTTCTTC.

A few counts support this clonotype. CDR3 residues: CASSLIWTSGEQFF. The CDR3 DNA reads as TGTGCCAGCAGCCTCATCTGGACTAGTGGTGAGCAGTTCTTC. The chain employs TRBV3-1 and TRBJ2-1; 7 bases agree with TRBD2. The CDR3 runs 14 residues. Germline-derived CDR1 and CDR2 are LGHDT and YNNKEL (reference sequence). J was trimmed by 9 bases and V by 4 bases; bases with no gene match: 9.

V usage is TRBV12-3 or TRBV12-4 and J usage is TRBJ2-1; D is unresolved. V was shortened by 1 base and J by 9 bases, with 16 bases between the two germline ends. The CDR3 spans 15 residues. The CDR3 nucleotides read TGTGCCAGCAGTTTAGGGCCCTACGGGTCGGGTGAGCAGTTCTTC. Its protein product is CASSLGPYGSGEQFF.

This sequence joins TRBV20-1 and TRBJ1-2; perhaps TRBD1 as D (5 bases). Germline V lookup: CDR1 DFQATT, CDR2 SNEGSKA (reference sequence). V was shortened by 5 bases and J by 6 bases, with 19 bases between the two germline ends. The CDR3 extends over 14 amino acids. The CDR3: CSASRDGRGDGYTF. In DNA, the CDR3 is TGCAGTGCTTCCCGGGACGGTCGGGGGGATGGCTACACCTTC.

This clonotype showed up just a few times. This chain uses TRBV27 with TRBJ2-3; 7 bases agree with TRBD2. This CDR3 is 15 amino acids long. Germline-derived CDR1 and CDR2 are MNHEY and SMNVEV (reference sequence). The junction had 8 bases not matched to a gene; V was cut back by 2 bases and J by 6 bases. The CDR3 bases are TGTGCCAGCAGTTTAGCCTGGACTAGTGAGGATACGCAGTATTTT. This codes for CASSLAWTSEDTQYF.

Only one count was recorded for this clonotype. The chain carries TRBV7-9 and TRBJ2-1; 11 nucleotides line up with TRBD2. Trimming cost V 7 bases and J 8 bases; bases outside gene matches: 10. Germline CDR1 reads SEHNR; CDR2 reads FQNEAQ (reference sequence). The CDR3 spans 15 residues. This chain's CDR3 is CASTKDLAGGYEQFF. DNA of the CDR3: TGTGCCAGCACCAAAGACCTAGCGGGGGGCTATGAGCAGTTCTTC.

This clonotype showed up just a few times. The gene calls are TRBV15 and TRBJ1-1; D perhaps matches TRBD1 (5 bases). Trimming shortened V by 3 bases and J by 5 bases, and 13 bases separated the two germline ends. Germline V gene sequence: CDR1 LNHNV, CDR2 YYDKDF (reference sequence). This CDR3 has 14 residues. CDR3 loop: CATSRTAQGTEAFF. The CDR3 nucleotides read TGTGCCACCAGCAGGACCGCCCAGGGTACTGAAGCTTTCTTT.

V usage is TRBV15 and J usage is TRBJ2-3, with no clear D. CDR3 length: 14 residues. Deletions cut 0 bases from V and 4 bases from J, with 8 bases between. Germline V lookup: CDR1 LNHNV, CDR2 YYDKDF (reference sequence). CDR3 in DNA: TGTGCCACCAGCAGAGATAGGTCGGCAGATACGCAGTATTTT. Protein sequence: CATSRDRSADTQYF.

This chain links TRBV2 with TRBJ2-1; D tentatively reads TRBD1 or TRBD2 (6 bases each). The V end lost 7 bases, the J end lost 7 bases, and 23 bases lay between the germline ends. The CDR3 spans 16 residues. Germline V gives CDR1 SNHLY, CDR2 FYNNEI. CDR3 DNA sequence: TGTGCCAGCAACGGGGGAAGGAGGGACACACGGAATGAGCAGTTCTTC. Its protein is CASNGGRRDTRNEQFF.

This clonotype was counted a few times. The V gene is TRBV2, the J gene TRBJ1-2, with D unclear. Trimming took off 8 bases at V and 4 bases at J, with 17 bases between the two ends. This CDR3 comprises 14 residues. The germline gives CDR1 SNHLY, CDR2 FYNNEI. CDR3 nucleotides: TGTGCCAGCCACGGGTTCACATTCCTCTATGGCTACACCTTC. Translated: CASHGFTFLYGYTF.

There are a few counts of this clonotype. The CDR3 spells CASSSGLAGSSSTDTQYF. The DNA for the CDR3 is TGTGCCAGCAGTTCGGGACTAGCGGGATCCTCTAGCACAGATACGCAGTATTTT. This rearrangement joins TRBV3-1 to TRBJ2-3; 13 positions match TRBD2. V dropped 6 bases and J dropped 0; count of bases not matched to a gene: 9. The CDR3 length is 18 residues. Germline V lookup: CDR1 LGHDT, CDR2 YNNKEL (reference sequence).

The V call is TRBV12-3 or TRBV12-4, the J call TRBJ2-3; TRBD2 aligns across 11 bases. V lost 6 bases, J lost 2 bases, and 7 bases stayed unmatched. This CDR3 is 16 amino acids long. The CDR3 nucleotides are TGTGCCAGCAGCCCTACTAGCGGGAGACCCACAGATACGCAGTATTTT. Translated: CASSPTSGRPTDTQYF.

The CDR3 nucleotides read TGCAGCGTTCAACTGACGGTTACTGAAGCTTTCTTT. Its protein product is CSVQLTVTEAFF. The rearrangement joins TRBV29-1 to TRBJ1-1, with D unresolved. This CDR3 is built from 12 residues. V shed 5 bases and J shed 5 bases, with 12 bases lying between them. Germline CDR1 is SQVTM and CDR2 is ANQGSEA.

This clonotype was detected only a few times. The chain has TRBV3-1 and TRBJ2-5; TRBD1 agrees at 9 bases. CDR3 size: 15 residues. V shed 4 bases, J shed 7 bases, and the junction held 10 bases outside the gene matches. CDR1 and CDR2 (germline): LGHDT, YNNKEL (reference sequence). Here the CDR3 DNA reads TGTGCCAGCAGCCTCCGGGACAGGGACATGGGGACCCAGTACTTC. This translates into CASSLRDRDMGTQYF.

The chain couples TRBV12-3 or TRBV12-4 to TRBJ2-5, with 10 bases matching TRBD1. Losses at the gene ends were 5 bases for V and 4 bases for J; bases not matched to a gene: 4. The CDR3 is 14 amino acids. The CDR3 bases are TGTGCCAGCAGTCACGGGACAGGGGCAGAGACCCAGTACTTC. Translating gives CASSHGTGAETQYF.

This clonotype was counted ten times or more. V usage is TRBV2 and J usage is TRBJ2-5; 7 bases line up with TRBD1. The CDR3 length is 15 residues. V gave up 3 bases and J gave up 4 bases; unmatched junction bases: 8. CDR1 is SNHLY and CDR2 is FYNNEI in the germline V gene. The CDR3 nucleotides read TGTGCCAGCAGTGATTACAGGGGTGGGGGAGAGACCCAGTACTTC. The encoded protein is CASSDYRGGGETQYF.

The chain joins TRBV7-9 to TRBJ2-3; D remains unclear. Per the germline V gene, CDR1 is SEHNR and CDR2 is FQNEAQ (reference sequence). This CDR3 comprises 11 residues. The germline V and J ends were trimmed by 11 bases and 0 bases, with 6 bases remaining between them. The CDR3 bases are TGTGCCGTTACTAGCACAGATACGCAGTATTTT. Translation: CAVTSTDTQYF.

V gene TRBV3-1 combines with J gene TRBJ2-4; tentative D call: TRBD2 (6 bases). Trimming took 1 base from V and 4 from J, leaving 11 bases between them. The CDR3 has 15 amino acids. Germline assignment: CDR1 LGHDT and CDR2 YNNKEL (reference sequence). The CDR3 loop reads CASSQAGGLKNIQYF. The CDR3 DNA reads TGTGCCAGCAGCCAAGCAGGAGGGCTAAAAAACATTCAGTACTTC.

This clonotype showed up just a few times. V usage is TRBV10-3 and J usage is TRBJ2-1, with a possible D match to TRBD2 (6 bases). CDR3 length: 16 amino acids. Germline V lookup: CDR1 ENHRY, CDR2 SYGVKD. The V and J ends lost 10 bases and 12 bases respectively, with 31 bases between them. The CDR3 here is CATRTGDQTIRVVQFF. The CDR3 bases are TGTGCCACCAGGACGGGGGACCAGACTATTCGGGTGGTGCAGTTCTTC.

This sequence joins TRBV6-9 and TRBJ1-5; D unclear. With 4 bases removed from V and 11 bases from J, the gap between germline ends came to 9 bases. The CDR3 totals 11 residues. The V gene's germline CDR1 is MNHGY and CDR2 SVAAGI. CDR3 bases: TGTGCCAGCAGTTGGGGAGGTTCCCAGCATTTT. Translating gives CASSWGGSQHF.

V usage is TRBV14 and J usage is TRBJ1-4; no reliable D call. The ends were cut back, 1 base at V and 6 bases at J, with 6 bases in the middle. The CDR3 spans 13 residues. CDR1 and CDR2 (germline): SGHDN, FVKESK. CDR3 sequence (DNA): TGTGCCAGCAGCCAAGGGAATTATGAAAAACTGTTTTTT. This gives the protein CASSQGNYEKLFF.

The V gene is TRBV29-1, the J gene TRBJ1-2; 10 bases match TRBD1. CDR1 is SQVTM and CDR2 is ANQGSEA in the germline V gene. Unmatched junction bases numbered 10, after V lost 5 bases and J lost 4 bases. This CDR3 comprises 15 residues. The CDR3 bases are TGCAGCGTTTCCACCGGGACAGGGGTTGGCTATGGCTACACCTTC. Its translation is CSVSTGTGVGYGYTF.